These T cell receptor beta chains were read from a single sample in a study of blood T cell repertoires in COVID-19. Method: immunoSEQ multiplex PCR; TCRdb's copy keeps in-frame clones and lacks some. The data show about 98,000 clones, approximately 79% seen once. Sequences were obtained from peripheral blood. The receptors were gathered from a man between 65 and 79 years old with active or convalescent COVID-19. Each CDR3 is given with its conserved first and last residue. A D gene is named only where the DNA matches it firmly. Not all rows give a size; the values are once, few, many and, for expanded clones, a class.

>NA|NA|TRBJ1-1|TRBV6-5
TGTGCCAGCAGCGAGGAGGCTAATAGGAACACTGAAGCTTTCTTT
CASSEEANRNTEAFF
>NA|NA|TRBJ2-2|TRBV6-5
TGTGCCAGCAGCCCGACATTACCATCCGGGGAGCTGTTTTTT
CASSPTLPSGELFF
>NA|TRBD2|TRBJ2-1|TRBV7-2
TGTGCCAGCAGCCTCGGGGGGGGAGGAAATGAGCAGTTCTTC
CASSLGGGGNEQFF
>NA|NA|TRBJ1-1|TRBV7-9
TGTGCCAGCAGCCTAGCCTCGGACACTGAAGCTTTCTTT
CASSLASDTEAFF
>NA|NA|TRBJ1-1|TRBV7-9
TGTGCCAGCACCCCCTATGAGGGCTCGAGGACTGAAGCTTTCTTT
CASTPYEGSRTEAFF
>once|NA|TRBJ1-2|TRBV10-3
TGTGCCATCAAGGAGGATAGAACATATCGGGATGGCTACACCTTC
CAIKEDRTYRDGYTF
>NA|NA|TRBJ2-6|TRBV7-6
TGTGCCAGCAGCTTACGGTCTGGGGCCAACGTCCTGACTTTC
CASSLRSGANVLTF
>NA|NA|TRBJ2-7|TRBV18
TGTGCCAGCTCACGCCGGGACAACTCCTACGAGCAGTACTTC
CASSRRDNSYEQYF
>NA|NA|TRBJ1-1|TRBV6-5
TGTGCCAGCATTACGCGGGAGCCGAACACTGAAGCTTTCTTT
CASITREPNTEAFF
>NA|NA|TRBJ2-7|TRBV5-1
TGCGCCAGCAGCGGGGGCACGGGTTCGGACGAGCAGTACTTC
CASSGGTGSDEQYF
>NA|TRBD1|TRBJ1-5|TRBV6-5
TGTGCCAGCAGTTCCCGAACAGGGGGATGGCAGCCCCAGCATTTT
CASSSRTGGWQPQHF
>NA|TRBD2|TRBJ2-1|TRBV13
TGTGCCAGCAGCTTGGGGACTAGCGAGCAGTTCTTC
CASSLGTSEQFF
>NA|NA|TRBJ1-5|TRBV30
TGTGCCTGGAGTCGGGACGGGACAAACGGTCAGCCCCAGCATTTT
CAWSRDGTNGQPQHF
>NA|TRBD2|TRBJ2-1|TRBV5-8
TGTGCCAGCAGTTCCGGGACTAGCTCTTTCAGCATTTCAAATGAGCAGTTCTTC
CASSSGTSSFSISNEQFF
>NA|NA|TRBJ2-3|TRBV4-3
TGCGCCAGCAGCCAGGGAAGGGACTGGAACACAGATACGCAGTATTTT
CASSQGRDWNTDTQYF
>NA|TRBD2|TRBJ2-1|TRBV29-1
TGCAGCGTTGAGAGTCTAGCGGGGGCTGAGCAGTTCTTC
CSVESLAGAEQFF
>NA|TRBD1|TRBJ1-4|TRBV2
TGTGCCAGCAGTGCAGGGGGTATCAGTAATGAAAAACTGTTTTTT
CASSAGGISNEKLFF
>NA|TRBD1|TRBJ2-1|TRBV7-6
TGTGCCAGCAGCTCAGGGGACAGAGCAAACAATGAGCAGTTCTTC
CASSSGDRANNEQFF